This record concerns one T cell receptor beta chain sequence. The specificity of this receptor is unknown. Base-call qualities are not available, and no considerably larger clone is one nucleotide away. From a lookup of the germline V gene (reference sequence), CDR1 and CDR2 are LNHNV and YYDKDF. The CDR3 spans 14 residues, from the cysteine through the phenylalanine. Kept here is only the CDR3 DNA, which spans 42 bases and is read in frame from base 1. V is clipped by 1 base and J by 4 bases, and the sequence between their germline boundaries is 10 bases long. This entry is derived from a study of blood T cell repertoires in COVID-19 (dated by TCRdb to the early 2020s). Notes on the research overall: Samples from collaborators originated in the United States, Italy and Spain and spanned both the acute and convalescent phases of COVID-19. The material from the prospective study consisted of cDNA or gDNA derived from T cells, B-cell-depleted T cells, or PBMCs. Deeply sampled blood TCRbeta repertoires from subjects exposed to, actively infected with, or recovered from COVID-19 were included in the dataset. The repertoires were made available in a free public database intended to serve as a resource for research on the immune response to SARS-CoV-2. Samples were obtained from the ongoing ImmuneRACE study (first 160 participants) and from some 1,300 subjects provided by 6 global collaborators. Nearly every sample came with metadata listing a de-identified subject ID, COVID-19 status, age in years and sex. HLA class I and class II types, where available, came from metadata supplied by the sample provider rather than from assay-based typing. Summary of the overall study and its limitations: Clinical and demographic metadata were provided uncurated, with the amount varying by source and participant.

Each collaborating institution followed its own protocols to collect whole blood in K2EDTA tubes. Collaborator samples were shipped for TCRbeta analysis as frozen whole blood, isolated PBMCs, or DNA extracted from either sample type. The immunoSEQ Assay, a bias-controlled multiplex PCR, was used to amplify TCRbeta CDR3 regions from genomic DNA. In the authors' own workflow: Within the assay, amplification of reference gene primers was used to estimate how many nucleated cells each sample contained. To quantify the absolute abundance of each unique TCRbeta CDR3 rearrangement, sequence reads were collapsed and filtered. For each sample, productive Simpson clonality was calculated as the square root of Simpson's diversity index over productive rearrangements. The immuneACCESS repertoire file appears here via TCRdb, limited to in-frame rearrangements. These files lack a portion of the clones; in checked studies, under half of the deficit traces to unresolved V genes, and the cause of the others is not known. V and J calls and clone size are those listed in that table; D and trimming were worked out from the DNA. The table for this sample lists about 59,000 clones; around 90% of them were counted only once. The top ten clones comprise about 15% of the sample.

This receptor chain uses TRBV15 and TRBJ1-1; the D gene is perhaps TRBD1, on 5 matching bases. Material: peripheral blood. The TCR originated in a man older than 75 with acute or convalescent COVID-19. The nucleotide sequence reads as follows: TGTGCCACCAGCAGAGGGGGCGGTCGCACTGAAGCTTTCTTT. It translates as CATSRGGGRTEAFF.